This passage covers 31 T cell receptor beta chains from one sample sequenced in a study of blood T cell repertoires in COVID-19. Data came from immunoSEQ multiplex PCR; TCRdb stores just in-frame clones and leaves some out. This repertoire shows 110,000 or so clones, roughly 80% found once; its top ten account for roughly 2.7%. Source material: peripheral blood. These TCRs come from a man aged 50-60 years with acute or convalescent COVID-19.

This clone was detected once. The chain couples TRBV18 to TRBJ2-3; 9 bases agree with TRBD1. V gave up 6 bases and J gave up 2 bases; unmatched junction bases: 9. CDR1 and CDR2 (germline): KGHSH, LQKENI. This CDR3 region has 16 residues. CDR3 in DNA: TGTGCCAGCTCCTTCTCCGGACAGGGGCCCACAGATACGCAGTATTTT. Protein sequence: CASSFSGQGPTDTQYF.

The rearrangement uses TRBV29-1 and TRBJ1-4, with 7 bases aligning to TRBD1. J lost 4 bases, V lost 4 bases, and 6 bases had no gene match. CDR3 length: 14 amino acids. In germline, CDR1 is SQVTM, CDR2 ANQGSEA. The CDR3 loop is CSVAGTASNEKLFF. The CDR3 DNA reads as TGCAGCGTTGCTGGGACAGCGAGTAATGAAAAACTGTTTTTT.

The V and J genes are TRBV28 and TRBJ2-2, with a tentative D call TRBD2 (6 bases). Germline V gene data show CDR1 as MDHEN and CDR2 as SYDVKM. V gave up 5 bases and J gave up 2 bases, with 27 bases separating them. CDR3 length: 20 residues. Written as DNA, the CDR3 is TGTGCCAGCAGTCCTTGGGGGGTCCCCGCTGACGGTCTTAACACCGGGGAGCTGTTTTTT. Residues: CASSPWGVPADGLNTGELFF.

This clone is medium-sized in the sample. This chain joins TRBV7-3 and TRBJ2-7, with a weak D call TRBD1 (6 bases). Germline CDR1 and CDR2: SGHTA and FQGTGA. Trimming left V 3 bases short and J 2 bases short, with 14 bases between. The CDR3 loop spans 15 amino acids. CDR3 loop: CASSFRDIYTYEQYF. The CDR3 nucleotides are TGTGCCAGCAGCTTTCGGGACATTTATACCTACGAGCAGTACTTC.

This clone was picked up a small number of times. V usage is TRBV19 and J usage is TRBJ2-5; 7 bases line up with TRBD2. The V and J ends lost 8 bases and 6 bases, in that order; junction bases with no gene match: 9. Germline CDR1 is LNHDA and CDR2 is SQIVND (reference sequence). This CDR3 is 13 amino acids long. The CDR3 region is CASSYGRWQTQYF. The CDR3 DNA is TGTGCCAGTTCCTACGGGAGGTGGCAGACCCAGTACTTC.

V usage is TRBV7-2 and J usage is TRBJ2-1; maybe TRBD2 (5 bases). V was shortened by 5 bases and J by 3 bases, with 17 bases between the two germline ends. Germline assignment: CDR1 SGHTA and CDR2 FQGNSA. This CDR3 is built from 16 residues. This CDR3 is CASSTYTGDVYNEQFF. CDR3 in DNA: TGTGCCAGCAGCACATACACCGGGGATGTCTACAATGAGCAGTTCTTC.

The J gene is TRBJ1-2, the V gene TRBV6-4, with TRBD1 matching 12 bases. CDR1 and CDR2 from the germline V gene are MRHNA and SNTAGT. The CDR3 runs to 19 residues. Trimming cost V 2 bases and J 4 bases; bases outside gene matches: 14. The DNA for the CDR3 is TGTGCCAGCAGTGACGCAACTGGGACAGGGGGCGCGGGGGGCTATGGCTACACCTTC. Translated: CASSDATGTGGAGGYGYTF.

This chain joins TRBV5-1 and TRBJ2-1; 7 bases match TRBD1. The germline gives CDR1 SGHRS, CDR2 YFSETQ. This CDR3 is 14 amino acids long. V lost 4 bases, J lost 9 bases, and 10 bases stayed unmatched. The CDR3 region is CASSQGQTTPEQFF. The CDR3 DNA reads TGCGCCAGCAGCCAGGGACAGACAACCCCTGAGCAGTTCTTC.

J is TRBJ2-2 and V is TRBV10-1; 11 bases agree with TRBD2. Unmatched junction bases numbered 11, after V lost 4 bases and J lost 7 bases. The CDR3 covers 17 residues. Germline V gene sequence: CDR1 WNHNN, CDR2 SYGVQD (reference sequence). CDR3 sequence reads: CASSANRGLAGHGELFF. The CDR3 coding sequence is TGCGCCAGCAGTGCCAATCGAGGACTAGCGGGTCACGGGGAGCTGTTTTTT.

The V call is TRBV10-3, the J call TRBJ2-3; TRBD2 is a possible D gene (6 bases). Germline V gene lookup returns CDR1 ENHRY and CDR2 SYGVKD. Trimming pared 8 bases from V and 1 base from J, leaving 10 bases between. This CDR3 is built from 13 residues. Written as DNA, the CDR3 is TGTGCCATCGGGCCGGGGGGCACAGATACGCAGTATTTT. This sequence encodes CAIGPGGTDTQYF.

There are many counts of this clone. This CDR3 is also generated by other DNA sequences in the sample. V gene TRBV5-5 combines with J gene TRBJ2-7, with 8 bases identical to TRBD1. This CDR3 has 14 amino acids. V trimming: 4 bases; J trimming: 3 bases; junction bases outside the gene matches: 6. Germline V lookup: CDR1 SGHKS, CDR2 YYEKEE (reference sequence). The CDR3 here is CASSAGQANYEQYF. In nucleotides, the CDR3 is TGTGCCAGCAGCGCGGGACAGGCAAACTACGAGCAGTACTTC. The variable domain in full, with the rest retrieved from reference TRBV5-5 and TRBJ2-7, is DAGVTQSPTHLIKTRGQQVTLRCSPISGHKSVSWYQQVLGQGPQFIFQYYEKEERGRGNFPDRFSARQFPNYSSELNVNALLLGDSALYLCASSAGQANYEQYFGPGTRLTVT.

The V call is TRBV27, the J call TRBJ2-7; 8 bases agree with TRBD2. The germline V gene encodes CDR1 MNHEY and CDR2 SMNVEV (reference sequence). The junction had 14 bases not matched to a gene; V was cut back by 7 bases and J by 0 bases. CDR3 length: 17 residues. CDR3 bases: TGTGCCAGCACCCGTCGGGCGGGAGGAACAGGCTCCTACGAGCAGTACTTC. Translation gives CASTRRAGGTGSYEQYF.

The rearrangement uses TRBV2 and TRBJ1-2; TRBD1 agrees at 9 bases. Germline V gives CDR1 SNHLY, CDR2 FYNNEI. The CDR3 runs to 14 residues. The junction had 6 bases not matched to a gene; V was cut back by 4 bases and J by 6 bases. The CDR3 is CASSAWDRADGYTF. The CDR3 DNA reads as TGTGCCAGCAGTGCGTGGGACAGGGCGGATGGCTACACCTTC. The complete variable domain, with remaining parts taken from reference TRBV2 and TRBJ1-2, reads EPEVTQTPSHQVTQMGQEVILRCVPISNHLYFYWYRQILGQKVEFLVSFYNNEISEKSEIFDDQFSVERPDGSNFTLKIRSTKLEDSAMYFCASSAWDRADGYTFGSGTRLTVV.

V gene TRBV10-3 combines with J gene TRBJ2-5; 11 nucleotides align to TRBD2. V lost 0 bases to trimming and J lost 4 bases; unmatched junction nucleotides: 1. Germline values: CDR1 ENHRY, CDR2 SYGVKD. The CDR3 runs to 15 residues. This CDR3 is CAISESLAGGETQYF. CDR3 in DNA: TGTGCCATCAGTGAGTCGCTAGCGGGAGGAGAGACCCAGTACTTC.

V usage is TRBV7-8 and J usage is TRBJ2-7; TRBD1 might be the D (6 bases). Trimming pared 1 base from V and 6 bases from J, leaving 13 bases between. The germline gives CDR1 SGHVS, CDR2 FQNEAQ. The CDR3 is 14 residues long. The CDR3 DNA follows: TGTGCCAGCAGCTTAGTGGGGGCCCCGGTCGAGCAGTACTTC. Residues: CASSLVGAPVEQYF.

For this clone: Other DNA sequences in this sample translate to the same CDR3. V is TRBV28 and J is TRBJ2-5, with 16 positions matching TRBD2. The germline CDR1 and CDR2 sequences are MDHEN and SYDVKM. This CDR3 has 17 amino acids. J was trimmed by 2 bases and V by 3 bases; bases with no gene match: 3. Here the CDR3 DNA reads TGTGCCAGCAGTTTGGGACTAGCGGGAGGGACACAAGAGACCCAGTACTTC. Translated, it gives CASSLGLAGGTQETQYF. The entire variable domain, with the rest obtained from reference TRBV28 and TRBJ2-5, is as follows: DVKVTQSSRYLVKRTGEKVFLECVQDMDHENMFWYRQDPGLGLRLIYFSYDVKMKEKGDIPEGYSVSREKKERFSLILESASTNQTSMYLCASSLGLAGGTQETQYFGPGTRLLVL.

The chain uses TRBV24-1 and TRBJ1-4, with D hard to call. CDR1 and CDR2 (germline): KGHDR, SFDVKD. This CDR3 spans 12 amino acids. Trimming shortened V by 4 bases and J by 8 bases, and 7 bases separated the two germline ends. CDR3 in amino acids: CATSDPGEKLFF. CDR3 in DNA: TGTGCCACCAGTGACCCGGGGGAAAAACTGTTTTTT.

This chain uses TRBV24-1 with TRBJ2-3; TRBD1 agrees at 7 bases. V was pared by 3 bases and J by 10 bases, with 15 bases of the junction left unmatched. Germline values: CDR1 KGHDR, CDR2 SFDVKD. The CDR3 runs 16 residues. This CDR3 reads CATSDTGTAGPKAQYF. The CDR3 DNA reads as TGTGCCACCAGTGATACGGGGACAGCAGGACCTAAGGCGCAGTATTTT.

The chain links TRBV5-1 to TRBJ2-5; 8 positions match TRBD1. Germline values: CDR1 SGHRS, CDR2 YFSETQ. There are 12 residues in the CDR3. Unmatched junction bases numbered 0, after V lost 7 bases and J lost 1 base. Here the CDR3 DNA reads TGCGCCAGCGGGACAGGCCAAGAGACCCAGTACTTC. This sequence encodes CASGTGQETQYF.

The chain carries TRBV7-9 and TRBJ2-2; D is possibly TRBD2 (5 bases). The CDR3 loop spans 15 amino acids. Germline values: CDR1 SEHNR, CDR2 FQNEAQ (reference sequence). V lost 0 bases and J 3 bases, leaving 8 bases between the germline ends. The CDR3, as DNA: TGTGCCAGCAGCTTAGCGGGAGTCGACACCGGGGAGCTGTTTTTT. Translating gives CASSLAGVDTGELFF.

The chain links TRBV14 to TRBJ2-1, with TRBD2 identical over 13 bases. Germline lookup yields CDR1 SGHDN and CDR2 FVKESK. V dropped 4 bases and J dropped 4; count of bases not matched to a gene: 4. CDR3 length equals 16 residues. The CDR3: CASSPRTSGSYNEQFF. The CDR3 region has the DNA TGTGCCAGCAGCCCCCGGACTAGCGGGAGTTACAATGAGCAGTTCTTC.

The chain carries TRBV29-1 and TRBJ2-7, with D possibly TRBD1 on 5 matching bases. V lost 4 bases and J lost 3, with 13 bases in between. The CDR3 is made up of 13 amino acids. Per germline, CDR1 SQVTM and CDR2 ANQGSEA. The CDR3 spells CSVALDTYYEQYF. The CDR3 nucleotides read TGCAGCGTTGCCCTGGACACCTACTACGAGCAGTACTTC.

The chain uses TRBV3-1 (or the pseudogene TRBV3-2) and TRBJ1-2, with D perhaps matching TRBD1 (6 bases). The V gene's germline CDR1 is LGHDT and CDR2 YNNKEL (reference sequence). Trimming cost V 6 bases and J 5 bases, with 13 bases left between them. CDR3 size: 13 residues. The CDR3 reads CASSHTGPYGYTF. In DNA form, the CDR3 reads TGTGCCAGCAGTCATACAGGGCCGTATGGCTACACCTTC.

The DNA of the CDR3 is TGTGCCAGCAGCGGGTCGAGGACAGGGGCCTCCTACGAGCAGTACTTC. Translated: CASSGSRTGASYEQYF. The rearrangement uses TRBV9 and TRBJ2-7; 9 bases are shared with TRBD1. The CDR3 covers 16 residues. Trimming cost V 3 bases and J 0 bases; bases outside gene matches: 7. Germline V gives CDR1 SGDLS, CDR2 YYNGEE.

This chain joins TRBV5-8 and TRBJ2-7; D unclear. Trimming took off 0 bases at V and 3 bases at J, with 10 bases between the two ends. Germline V lookup: CDR1 SGHTS, CDR2 YDEGEE. This CDR3 has 14 residues. CDR3: CASSLDLTNYEQYF. In DNA, the CDR3 is TGTGCCAGCAGCTTGGATCTAACCAACTACGAGCAGTACTTC.

The chain combines TRBV28 with TRBJ2-7; 7 bases are a match to TRBD1. The CDR3 covers 12 residues. The V gene's germline CDR1 is MDHEN and CDR2 SYDVKM. V trimming: 5 bases; J trimming: 9 bases; junction bases outside the gene matches: 7. The CDR3 DNA is TGTGCCAGCAGTGCCGGGACAGTATTGCAGTACTTC. It yields the protein CASSAGTVLQYF. The variable domain in full, with the rest retrieved from reference TRBV28 and TRBJ2-7, is DVKVTQSSRYLVKRTGEKVFLECVQDMDHENMFWYRQDPGLGLRLIYFSYDVKMKEKGDIPEGYSVSREKKERFSLILESASTNQTSMYLCASSAGTVLQYFGPGTRLTVT.

This clone has a handful of counts. The CDR3 DNA is TGTGCCAGCAGCCTGGGGCCCTCTCTTAGCACCCTCCACTTT. It encodes CASSLGPSLSTLHF. The chain links TRBV28 to TRBJ1-6; D possibly corresponds to TRBD1 (5 bases). V lost 6 bases and J lost 14, with 20 bases in between. This CDR3 has 14 amino acids. In germline, CDR1 is MDHEN, CDR2 SYDVKM.

CDR3 in amino acids: CASSGGTAGVGTGELFF. Written as DNA, the CDR3 is TGTGCCAGCAGTGGGGGAACAGCGGGAGTGGGCACCGGGGAGCTGTTTTTT. The chain employs TRBV2 and TRBJ2-2; 8 nucleotides align to TRBD2. This CDR3 region has 17 residues. The junction had 11 bases not matched to a gene; V was cut back by 4 bases and J by 4 bases. From germline, CDR1 is SNHLY and CDR2 FYNNEI.

The chain uses TRBV11-1 and TRBJ2-2; 10 bases align to TRBD1. This CDR3 spans 15 amino acids. The V and J ends lost 5 bases and 5 bases, in that order; junction bases with no gene match: 5. Germline values: CDR1 SGHAT, CDR2 FQDESV (reference sequence). CDR3: CASSTRGQGTGELFF. The CDR3 DNA follows: TGTGCCAGCAGCACTAGGGGACAGGGGACCGGGGAGCTGTTTTTT.

This chain uses TRBV5-6 with TRBJ2-5, with 9 bases identical to TRBD2. Per the germline V gene, CDR1 is SGHDT and CDR2 is YYEEEE. With V trimmed by 4 bases and J by 5 bases, 9 bases remained unmatched. The CDR3 spans 15 residues. DNA for the CDR3: TGTGCCAGCAGCCCTCTGGCGGGGGGGGCGGAGACCCAGTACTTC. Encoded protein: CASSPLAGGAETQYF.

The DNA of the CDR3 is TGCAGCGTTTCCAGCGGAGACAATGAGCAGTTCTTC. It specifies CSVSSGDNEQFF. The genes are TRBV29-1 and TRBJ2-1; tentatively, D is TRBD2 (5 bases). Trimming pared 5 bases from V and 5 bases from J, leaving 10 bases between. CDR1 and CDR2 (germline): SQVTM, ANQGSEA. The CDR3 is made up of 12 amino acids.